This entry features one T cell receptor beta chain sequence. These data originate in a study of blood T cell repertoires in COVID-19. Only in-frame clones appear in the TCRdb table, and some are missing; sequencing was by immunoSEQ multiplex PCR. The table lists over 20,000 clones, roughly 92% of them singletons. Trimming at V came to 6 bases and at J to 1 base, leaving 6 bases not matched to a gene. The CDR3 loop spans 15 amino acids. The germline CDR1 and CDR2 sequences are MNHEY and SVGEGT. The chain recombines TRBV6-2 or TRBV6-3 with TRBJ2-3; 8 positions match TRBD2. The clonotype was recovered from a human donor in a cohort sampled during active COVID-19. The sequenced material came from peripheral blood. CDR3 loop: CASSADSGGTDTQYF. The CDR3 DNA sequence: TGTGCCAGCAGCGCGGATAGCGGGGGCACAGATACGCAGTATTTT.